This T cell receptor beta chain was found in a study of blood T cell repertoires in COVID-19. Repertoires were generated with immunoSEQ multiplex PCR, while TCRdb's copy carries only in-frame clones and drops some. The sample lists around 160,000 clones; 85% were seen once. This receptor was taken from a woman aged 40 to 55 with active or convalescent COVID-19. The sequencing sample was made of peripheral blood.

The chain's CDR3 is CASSLTGGSYNEQFF. The CDR3 DNA sequence: TGTGCCAGCAGCTTAACGGGGGGGAGCTACAATGAGCAGTTCTTC. The rearrangement uses TRBV7-9 and TRBJ2-1; 8 bases align to TRBD2. Germline V gives CDR1 SEHNR, CDR2 FQNEAQ (reference sequence). CDR3 length equals 15 residues. Trimming took 2 bases from V and 3 from J; bases not matched to a gene: 3.